This T cell receptor (beta chain) comes out of a study of T cell responses to AZD1222 COVID-19 vaccine. Overall study context: Second-dose intervals of approximately 4 or approximately 12 weeks were pooled.

Overall study results and limits: Among spike-specific TCRs, nearly half reportedly target unmutated variant regions. The sample set comprised mostly white British donors with more females, and clonal diversity was possibly underestimated.

This clone appeared once. Its antigen is not identified. The repertoire was sequenced with immunoSEQ multiplex PCR; TCRdb's copy has only in-frame clones and lacks some. This sample carries about 84,000 clones, 75% to 90% of them seen once, and the ten largest clones take 30% to 40%. CDR1 is MDHEN, CDR2 SYDVKM, per germline. The CDR3 totals 15 residues. The V and J ends lost 3 bases and 3 bases respectively, with 14 bases between them. The gene calls are TRBV28 and TRBJ1-2, with a tentative D call TRBD1 (5 bases). This TCR came from an adult in good health. The sequenced sample was peripheral blood, obtained on day 0 of AZD1222 vaccination. The DNA of the CDR3 is TGTGCCAGCAGTTTGGTGGGGGAGGTTCACTATGGCTACACCTTC. Its protein product is CASSLVGEVHYGYTF.